This T cell receptor beta chain was obtained from a study of T cell responses to AZD1222 COVID-19 vaccine. Overall study results and limits: CD4 TCRs linked to vaccination spanned spike, dominating at 160-218 and 743-854. Possibly, clonal diversity was underestimated; donors were largely white British and included more females. Receipt of two AZD1222 doses was followed by a rise in Spike-specific TCR breadth and depth.

This table comes from immunoSEQ multiplex PCR, and its TCRdb copy is limited to in-frame clones, with some not included. The repertoire has under 150,000 clones, roughly 91% of them found once; the top ten carry around 30%. The CDR3 runs to 15 residues. V was pared by 7 bases and J by 2 bases, with 15 bases between. Germline V gene lookup returns CDR1 MNHEY and CDR2 SVGAGI. To note about this clone: The antigen is undetermined.

Sequencing was performed on peripheral blood, taken on day 0 of AZD1222 vaccination. The chain employs TRBV6-5 and TRBJ1-5; D is possibly TRBD1 (5 bases). The clonotype originates from an adult in good health. The CDR3 here is CASIGTGGGNQPQHF. The DNA for the CDR3 is TGTGCCAGCATCGGAACGGGGGGGGGCAATCAGCCCCAGCATTTT.